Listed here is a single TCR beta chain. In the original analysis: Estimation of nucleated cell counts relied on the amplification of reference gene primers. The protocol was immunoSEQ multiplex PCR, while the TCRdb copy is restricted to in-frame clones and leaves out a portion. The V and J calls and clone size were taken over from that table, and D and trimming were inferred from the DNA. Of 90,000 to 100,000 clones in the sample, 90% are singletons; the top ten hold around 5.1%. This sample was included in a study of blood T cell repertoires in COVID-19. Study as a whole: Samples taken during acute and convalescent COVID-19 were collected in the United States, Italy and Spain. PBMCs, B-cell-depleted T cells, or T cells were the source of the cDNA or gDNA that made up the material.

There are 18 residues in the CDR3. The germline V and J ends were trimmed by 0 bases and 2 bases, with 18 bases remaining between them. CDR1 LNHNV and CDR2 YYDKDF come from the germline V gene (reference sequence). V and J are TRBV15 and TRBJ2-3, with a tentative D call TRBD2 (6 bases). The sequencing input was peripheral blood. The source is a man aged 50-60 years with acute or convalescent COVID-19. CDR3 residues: CATSRDRGGPLLTDTQYF. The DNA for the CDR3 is TGTGCCACCAGCAGAGATCGAGGAGGGCCACTACTCACAGATACGCAGTATTTT. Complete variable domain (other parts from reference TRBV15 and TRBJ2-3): DAMVIQNPRYQVTQFGKPVTLSCSQTLNHNVMYWYQQKSSQAPKLLFHYYDKDFNNEADTPDNFQSRRPNTSFCFLDIRSPGLGDTAMYLCATSRDRGGPLLTDTQYFGPGTRLTVL.